This T cell receptor (beta chain) was sequenced during a study of T-cell reconstitution after alpha-beta-depleted transplantation in children. Trimming cost V 6 bases and J 7 bases; bases outside gene matches: 8. The germline CDR1 and CDR2 sequences are LGHNA and YSLEER. The CDR3 runs to 16 residues. TCRbeta library construction was performed incorporating unique molecular identifiers. TCRdb independently ran MiXCR on the PCR reads; one entry per CDR3 protein. The sample consists of 800,000 to 1,000,000 distinct CDR3 sequences, about 29% of them appearing once. The origin of this receptor is a boy in the first two years of life who had a stem cell transplant for SCID, so the T cells may come from the graft donor. Source: PBMCs, mostly from graft donor cells, taken 360 days after TCRalphabeta/CD19-depleted stem cell transplant. The V call is TRBV4-3, the J call TRBJ2-4; 14 positions match TRBD2. The CDR3 DNA reads TGCGCCAGCAGTCTGACTAGCGGGGGGGCTTTGAACATTCAGTACTTC. It specifies CASSLTSGGALNIQYF.